This TCR beta chain was obtained from a study of cytomegalovirus exposure and HLA in healthy donors. Study-level points and caveats: Later analysis reportedly placed an Asian-associated ancestry cluster below the roughly 640-donor mean in N-insertions. It was taken for granted in presence/absence analyses that sequencing depth across donors was roughly uniform. With high specificity and sensitivity, the classifier reportedly diagnosed cytomegalovirus status.

Primers: 60 Vbeta forward and 13 Jbeta reverse. Generated by immunoSEQ multiplex PCR, the TCRdb table keeps only in-frame clones and is missing some. The sample yields fewer than 200,000 clones, about four fifths seen once. Note on this clone: Its antigen is not known.

Trimming removed 5 bases from V and 2 bases from J, with 13 bases in between. Per the germline V gene, CDR1 is SNHLY and CDR2 is FYNNEI. The CDR3 runs to 14 residues. The source of this sequence is a woman aged 25 to 39 in good health and CMV-seropositive. The sequencing input was PBMCs. This rearrangement joins TRBV2 to TRBJ2-7; D ambiguous. The CDR3 coding sequence is TGTGCCAGCAGTCCCCTGGTGGCAACCTACGAGCAGTACTTC. Protein product: CASSPLVATYEQYF.